Presented here are 17 T cell receptor beta chains from one specimen sequenced in a study of regulatory T cells in long-lasting Graves disease. Time point of the sample: persistent/refractory GD, antithyroid drugs over 5 years with positive TRAb. Making the TCR library involved RNA that had been extracted from PBMCs. For TCR beta, libraries came from iRepertoire HTBI primers and Arm-PCR of CDR3 regions. One entry per CDR3 protein, called by TCRdb with MiXCR from the multiplex PCR reads. The sample carries more than 350,000 distinct CDR3 sequences, approximately 22% recorded once. The material sequenced was peripheral blood mononuclear cells (PBMCs), taken when the disease was refractory, from a patient treated with antithyroid drugs. Every receptor here comes from a female donor with Graves disease.

This clonotype was recorded a few times. J is TRBJ1-5 and V is TRBV4-3; D is uncertain. Trimming cost V 0 bases and J 9 bases, with 15 bases left between them. There are 15 residues in the CDR3. Per germline, CDR1 LGHNA and CDR2 YSLEER. CDR3 DNA sequence: TGCGCCAGCAGCCAAGATGGGCAGGTCCCCGGGCCCCAGCATTTT. Its translation: CASSQDGQVPGPQHF.

The chain combines TRBV6-5 with TRBJ1-2; D uncertain. This CDR3 has 13 amino acids. CDR1 is MNHEY and CDR2 is SVGAGI in the germline V gene. Trimming stripped 0 bases from V and 3 bases from J, with 5 bases between. The CDR3 region is CASSYSLHYGYTF. CDR3 DNA sequence: TGTGCCAGCAGTTACTCATTACACTATGGCTACACCTTC.

The sample holds many counts of this clonotype. The V call is TRBV2, the J call TRBJ2-4, with D maybe TRBD2 (5 bases). The germline gives CDR1 SNHLY, CDR2 FYNNEI. Trimming shortened V by 6 bases and J by 8 bases, and 14 bases separated the two germline ends. The CDR3 contains 13 residues. This chain's CDR3 is CASRDFRKDIQYF. CDR3 bases: TGTGCCAGCAGGGACTTCCGAAAGGACATTCAGTACTTC.

This clonotype was detected ten times or more. The rearrangement joins TRBV2 to TRBJ1-5; the D gene is possibly TRBD1 (5 bases). Germline lookup yields CDR1 SNHLY and CDR2 FYNNEI. V lost 0 bases to trimming and J lost 10 bases, with 10 bases between them. The CDR3 covers 13 residues. CDR3 loop: CASSEAGGDPQHF. The DNA for the CDR3 is TGTGCCAGCAGTGAAGCCGGGGGTGATCCCCAGCATTTT. Variable domain in full (rest from reference TRBV2 and TRBJ1-5): EPEVTQTPSHQVTQMGQEVILRCVPISNHLYFYWYRQILGQKVEFLVSFYNNEISEKSEIFDDQFSVERPDGSNFTLKIRSTKLEDSAMYFCASSEAGGDPQHFGDGTRLSIL.

There are many counts of this clonotype. The gene calls are TRBV6-1 and TRBJ2-5; 7 bases are a match to TRBD1. The germline V gene encodes CDR1 MNHNS and CDR2 SASEGT. This CDR3 has 13 amino acids. Trimming cost V 6 bases and J 1 base; bases outside gene matches: 2. Written as DNA, the CDR3 is TGTGCCAGCAGAACAGGGGTCCAAGAGACCCAGTACTTC. This sequence encodes CASRTGVQETQYF.

This clonotype showed up many times. The V gene is TRBV2, the J gene TRBJ1-1; tentatively, D is TRBD1 (6 bases). CDR3 length equals 15 residues. Germline V lookup: CDR1 SNHLY, CDR2 FYNNEI. V lost 2 bases and J 8 bases, leaving 18 bases between the germline ends. The CDR3 bases are TGTGCCAGCAGTGAATTACGGGATACGGGGGGCGAAGCTTTCTTT. This gives the protein CASSELRDTGGEAFF.

Worth noting for this clonotype: A much more abundant neighbour one base away suggests this may be a read error. CDR3 DNA sequence: TGTGCCAGCAGCTTAGCAGGGACCCGGATCACTGGAGCTTTCTTT. As protein: CASSLAGTRITGAFF. The rearrangement uses TRBV11-2 and TRBJ1-1, with D possibly matching TRBD1 (5 bases). The CDR3 sequence is 15 residues long. The germline V gene encodes CDR1 SGHAT and CDR2 FQNNGV. The full variable domain, in which reference TRBV11-2 and TRBJ1-1 provide the parts outside the CDR3, is EAGVAQSPRYKIIEKRQSVAFWCNPISGHATLYWYQQILGQGPKLLIQFQNNGVVDDSQLPKDRFSAERLKGVDSTLKIQPAKLEDSAVYLCASSLAGTRITGAFFGQGTRLTVV.

This clonotype was seen many times. This rearrangement joins TRBV12-3 or TRBV12-4 to TRBJ1-5; TRBD1 matches 9 bases. J lost 4 bases, V lost 6 bases, and 1 base had no gene match. The CDR3 sequence is 13 residues long. CDR3 DNA sequence: TGTGCCAGCAGAGACAGGGGGAATCAGCCCCAGCATTTT. This codes for CASRDRGNQPQHF.

There are a few counts of this clonotype. The chain recombines TRBV18 with TRBJ2-5; no clear D gene. CDR1 and CDR2 from the germline V gene are KGHSH and LQKENI. Trimming pared 8 bases from V and 5 bases from J, leaving 18 bases between. The CDR3 totals 14 residues. The CDR3 coding sequence is TGTGCCAGCCCTCTAAGTCCGCGCTCCGAGACCCAGTACTTC. This encodes CASPLSPRSETQYF.

There are many counts of this clonotype. DNA for the CDR3: TGTGCCATCAGACCCGGGACTAGCCTAGGAGAGACCCAGTACTTC. As protein: CAIRPGTSLGETQYF. The rearrangement joins TRBV10-3 to TRBJ2-5, with TRBD2 matching 9 bases. Germline V gives CDR1 ENHRY, CDR2 SYGVKD. V was clipped by 6 bases and J by 4 bases; unmatched bases: 9. This CDR3 is 15 amino acids long.

The chain links TRBV28 to TRBJ2-7; 7 nucleotides agree with TRBD2. V lost 4 bases and J lost 3; bases outside the gene matches: 9. Germline CDR1 and CDR2: MDHEN and SYDVKM. The CDR3 extends over 15 amino acids. The CDR3 spells CASSSPGAGHYEQYF. The CDR3 DNA is TGTGCCAGCAGTTCACCCGGAGCGGGGCACTACGAGCAGTACTTC.

The chain couples TRBV6-1 to TRBJ2-3, with TRBD1 matching over 7 bases. The germline V gene has CDR1 MNHNS and CDR2 SASEGT. The CDR3 length is 14 residues. The junction had 5 bases not matched to a gene; V was cut back by 5 bases and J by 3 bases. The CDR3 region has the DNA TGTGCCAGCAGTCACGACAGGGTTACAGATACGCAGTATTTT. This sequence encodes CASSHDRVTDTQYF.

The CDR3 coding sequence is TGTGCCATCAGCCTTAGCGGACGCACAGATACGCAGTATTTT. Its translation is CAISLSGRTDTQYF. The rearrangement joins TRBV10-3 to TRBJ2-3; D possibly corresponds to TRBD2 (6 bases). The CDR3 has 14 amino acids. Germline loops: CDR1 ENHRY, CDR2 SYGVKD. Trimming cost V 6 bases and J 1 base, with 11 bases left between them.

This clonotype was counted at least ten times. The chain couples TRBV11-3 to TRBJ2-7, with 14 nucleotides matching TRBD2. The CDR3 is made up of 15 amino acids. Germline assignment: CDR1 SGHNT and CDR2 YENEEA. The trim removed 4 bases at V and 7 bases at J, leaving 6 bases unmatched. In DNA, the CDR3 is TGTGCCAGCAGCTCGGGACTAGCGGGAGCGAGTGAGCAGTACTTC. Translating gives CASSSGLAGASEQYF.

This clonotype was detected a few times. The V and J genes are TRBV5-6 and TRBJ1-2; 11 nucleotides agree with TRBD1. The length of the CDR3 is 17 residues. With V trimmed by 4 bases and J by 2 bases, 10 bases remained unmatched. Germline CDR1 SGHDT, CDR2 YYEEEE. In DNA form, the CDR3 reads TGTGCCAGCAGCACGGATGGGACAGGGGGTTTAAACTATGGCTACACCTTC. Amino acids: CASSTDGTGGLNYGYTF.

This clonotype was observed a few times. The rearrangement links TRBV28 to TRBJ2-7; D is ambiguous. Trimming removed 4 bases at V and 0 bases at J, with 13 bases between. This CDR3 has 15 amino acids. Germline V lookup: CDR1 MDHEN, CDR2 SYDVKM. DNA for the CDR3: TGTGCCAGCAGTTCCGCCCACACAAGCTCCTACGAGCAGTACTTC. Residues: CASSSAHTSSYEQYF. Full variable domain (missing parts from reference TRBV28 and TRBJ2-7): DVKVTQSSRYLVKRTGEKVFLECVQDMDHENMFWYRQDPGLGLRLIYFSYDVKMKEKGDIPEGYSVSREKKERFSLILESASTNQTSMYLCASSSAHTSSYEQYFGPGTRLTVT.

This clonotype has a handful of counts. The V and J genes are TRBV19 and TRBJ2-2; 7 bases line up with TRBD2. The germline CDR1 and CDR2 sequences are LNHDA and SQIVND (reference sequence). With 8 bases clipped from V and 4 bases from J, the junction kept 10 bases outside the gene matches. The CDR3 contains 15 residues. Here the CDR3 DNA reads TGTGCCAGTCGGGACGGGAGGTATAGCACCGGGGAGCTGTTTTTT. Amino acids: CASRDGRYSTGELFF.